This is a list of T cell receptor beta chains from one sample in a study of blood T cell repertoires in COVID-19. Sequencing was performed with immunoSEQ multiplex PCR; in TCRdb, only in-frame clones are kept and a portion is missing. In the table there are around 70,000 clones, 75% of which are singletons. The sequencing input was peripheral blood. The source is a man aged 65-85 years with acute or convalescent COVID-19. Both conserved end residues are part of each CDR3. The D gene is left open where the match is weak. Not every row has a clone size; where given, it reads once, few, many or a size class.

clone_size | d_call | j_call | v_call | cdr3_aa | cdr3_nt
NA | TRBD2 | TRBJ2-2 | TRBV7-9 | CASSPGTSGRSTGELFF | TGTGCCAGCAGCCCCGGGACTAGCGGGAGGTCCACCGGGGAGCTGTTTTTT
NA | TRBD2 | TRBJ2-3 | TRBV7-2 | CASSLLPGLATDTQYF | TGTGCCAGCAGCCTCCTGCCGGGACTAGCCACAGATACGCAGTATTTT
once | NA | TRBJ2-6 | TRBV6-5 | CASSYAGRGANVLTF | TGTGCCAGCAGTTACGCGGGGAGAGGGGCCAACGTCCTGACTTTC
NA | NA | TRBJ2-3 | TRBV10-3 | CAISESNMADTQYF | TGTGCCATCAGTGAGTCCAACATGGCAGATACGCAGTATTTT
NA | NA | TRBJ1-2 | TRBV5-8 | CASSSRRRVNYGYTF | TGTGCCAGCAGCTCCCGGAGGCGTGTTAACTATGGCTACACCTTC
once | NA | TRBJ1-2 | TRBV3-1/TRBV3-2 | CASSQVGGYGYTF | TGTGCCAGCAGCCAAGTAGGAGGCTATGGCTACACCTTC
NA | TRBD1 | TRBJ1-1 | TRBV3-1/TRBV3-2 | CASSGRDRGQAFF | TGTGCCAGCAGCGGCCGGGACAGGGGGCAAGCTTTCTTT
NA | NA | TRBJ1-2 | TRBV6-5 | CASKEGSRGYTF | TGTGCCAGCAAGGAAGGCTCGCGGGGCTACACCTTC
NA | TRBD2 | TRBJ2-3 | TRBV29-1 | CSDLAGLTDTQYF | TGCAGCGATTTAGCGGGACTCACAGATACGCAGTATTTT
NA | NA | TRBJ1-2 | TRBV13 | CASSLRGTDGYTF | TGTGCCAGCAGCTTGCGGGGGACGGATGGCTACACCTTC